This record looks at one T cell receptor beta chain sequence and its context. The data were taken from a study of blood T cell repertoires in COVID-19. Study-level background: Acute and convalescent COVID-19 samples came from the United States, Italy and Spain. PBMCs, B-cell-depleted T cells, or T cells were the source of the cDNA or gDNA that made up the material.

Those enrolled, adults aged roughly 18 to 89 years, came from around 24 US areas. Participant-given clinical history determined each cohort assignment. Germline-derived CDR1 and CDR2 are LGHNA and YNFKEQ. V was trimmed by 0 bases and J by 0 bases, leaving 6 bases between them. This CDR3 has 16 amino acids. Produced via immunoSEQ multiplex PCR; TCRdb's table is partial and in-frame only. The table lists fewer than 250,000 clones, 80% of them singletons, with 6.5% to 9% in the top ten. The sequenced sample consisted of PBMCs or T cells enriched from blood (not recorded which). The chain uses TRBV4-2 and TRBJ2-6; D unclear. This clonotype was obtained from a woman aged 40 to 50 with acute COVID-19. The CDR3 reads CASSQEARSGANVLTF. In DNA form, the CDR3 reads TGTGCCAGCAGCCAAGAGGCCCGCTCTGGGGCCAACGTCCTGACTTTC.